Listed here are 27 T cell receptor beta chains from one sample, sequenced in a study of blood T cell repertoires in COVID-19. Only in-frame clones appear in the TCRdb table, and some are missing; sequencing was by immunoSEQ multiplex PCR. This table has 350,000 to 450,000 clones, approximately 86% appearing once. The sample was peripheral blood. All receptors derive from a human donor in a cohort sampled during active COVID-19.

This rearrangement joins TRBV5-1 to TRBJ1-2, with 9 positions matching TRBD1. Losses at the gene ends were 0 bases for V and 8 bases for J; bases not matched to a gene: 2. Germline V gene sequence: CDR1 SGHRS, CDR2 YFSETQ. This CDR3 is built from 13 residues. The chain's CDR3 is CASSLAGTGGYTF. CDR3 coding DNA: TGCGCCAGCAGCTTGGCCGGGACAGGGGGCTACACCTTC.

This clone was observed a single time. The rearrangement links TRBV30 to TRBJ1-4, with 12 bases lining up with TRBD1. The J segment lost 8 bases and the V segment lost 5 bases, leaving 9 bases of the junction unmatched. The CDR3 runs 15 residues. CDR1 and CDR2 from the germline V gene are GTSNPN and SVGIG (reference sequence). CDR3 in DNA: TGTGCCTGGTCCCGGGACAGGGGGCGATCCGAAAAACTGTTTTTT. This sequence encodes CAWSRDRGRSEKLFF. The variable domain in full, completed from reference TRBV30 and TRBJ1-4, reads SQTIHQWPATLVQPVGSPLSLECTVEGTSNPNLYWYRQAAGRGLQLLFYSVGIGQISSEVPQNLSASRPQDRQFILSSKKLLLSDSGFYLCAWSRDRGRSEKLFFGSGTQLSVL.

J is TRBJ2-2 and V is TRBV19; D is perhaps TRBD1 (5 bases). V lost 2 bases to trimming and J lost 4 bases, with 17 bases between them. Germline V gives CDR1 LNHDA, CDR2 SQIVND (reference sequence). The CDR3 totals 17 residues. This CDR3 is CASSISIRDGGTGELFF. The CDR3 DNA reads TGTGCCAGTAGTATATCCATCAGGGATGGTGGCACCGGGGAGCTGTTTTTT.

The chain recombines TRBV4-1 with TRBJ2-1, with 10 bases that match TRBD2. Germline V gene data show CDR1 as MGHRA and CDR2 as YSYEKL. Losses at the gene ends were 2 bases for V and 0 bases for J; bases not matched to a gene: 4. The CDR3 is made up of 17 amino acids. The CDR3 DNA is TGCGCCAGCAGCCAAATAAGACTAGCGGGCTCCTACAATGAGCAGTTCTTC. Translation: CASSQIRLAGSYNEQFF.

The chain links TRBV19 to TRBJ1-4, with TRBD1 identical over 10 bases. After removal of 3 bases from V and 5 bases from J, the junction contained 6 bases not matched to a gene. CDR1 and CDR2 from the germline V gene are LNHDA and SQIVND (reference sequence). The CDR3 consists of 16 residues. The CDR3 protein is CASSIRTGGRNEKLFF. The CDR3 region has the DNA TGTGCCAGTAGTATTCGGACAGGGGGAAGAAATGAAAAACTGTTTTTT.

Here the CDR3 reads CASSQVALAGGPKDTQYF. The CDR3 nucleotides are TGTGCCAGCAGCCAAGTTGCACTAGCGGGAGGGCCGAAAGATACGCAGTATTTT. This chain joins TRBV3-1 (or the pseudogene TRBV3-2) and TRBJ2-3; 13 bases are a match to TRBD2. V trimming: 1 base; J trimming: 5 bases; junction bases outside the gene matches: 9. Germline V lookup: CDR1 LGHDT, CDR2 YNNKEL (reference sequence). The CDR3 consists of 18 residues.

This clone turned up a few times. The chain uses TRBV2 and TRBJ1-1; D gene uncertain. The CDR3 runs to 17 residues. Germline lookup yields CDR1 SNHLY and CDR2 FYNNEI. Between the trimmed V and J ends, which lost 8 bases and 3 bases, there was a span of 25 bases. CDR3 DNA: TGTGCCAGCCTTTGGAGGCAGTCGGCGGGGAAGGACACTGAAGCTTTCTTT. Its protein is CASLWRQSAGKDTEAFF. Filled out from reference TRBV2 and TRBJ1-1, the complete variable domain reads EPEVTQTPSHQVTQMGQEVILRCVPISNHLYFYWYRQILGQKVEFLVSFYNNEISEKSEIFDDQFSVERPDGSNFTLKIRSTKLEDSAMYFCASLWRQSAGKDTEAFFGQGTRLTVV.

The gene calls are TRBV2 and TRBJ1-2; 10 positions agree with TRBD1. CDR3 size: 15 residues. J gave up 8 bases and V 3 bases, and 9 bases lay outside the gene matches. Germline loops: CDR1 SNHLY, CDR2 FYNNEI. The CDR3 DNA follows: TGTGCCAGCAGTGATCTCGAGACAGGGGGCTTCGGCTACACCTTC. Its protein is CASSDLETGGFGYTF.

The chain combines TRBV6-4 with TRBJ1-2; D unclear. This CDR3 region has 15 residues. Trimming stripped 9 bases from V and 6 bases from J, with 23 bases between. Per germline, CDR1 MRHNA and CDR2 SNTAGT. The chain's CDR3 is CASPDDRTNSHGYTF. The CDR3 bases are TGTGCCAGTCCAGACGACCGAACTAATTCCCATGGCTACACCTTC.

The chain uses TRBV7-2 and TRBJ2-5; D is possibly TRBD2 (7 bases). Trimming left V 3 bases short and J 4 bases short, with 18 bases between. Germline V lookup: CDR1 SGHTA, CDR2 FQGNSA. The CDR3 runs to 16 residues. The CDR3 protein is CASSFWGGRGSETQYF. The CDR3, as DNA: TGTGCCAGCAGCTTCTGGGGGGGGCGCGGATCAGAGACCCAGTACTTC.

This rearrangement joins TRBV19 to TRBJ1-3; D not certain. Germline V gene sequence: CDR1 LNHDA, CDR2 SQIVND (reference sequence). V lost 6 bases and J 7 bases, leaving 13 bases between the germline ends. The CDR3 has 13 residues. This chain's CDR3 is CASSVARGNTIYF. CDR3 sequence (DNA): TGTGCCAGTAGCGTTGCCCGAGGGAACACCATATATTTT.

This clone was observed a single time. V gene TRBV12-3 or TRBV12-4 combines with J gene TRBJ1-5; no clear D. Trimming shortened V by 5 bases and J by 3 bases, and 8 bases separated the two germline ends. The CDR3 totals 13 residues. The CDR3 protein is CASSTKSNQPQHF. As DNA, the CDR3 is TGTGCCAGCAGTACTAAGTCCAATCAGCCCCAGCATTTT.

This clone was recorded only once. This chain links TRBV11-2 with TRBJ2-7; D remains ambiguous. The CDR3 loop spans 13 amino acids. V was cut by 2 bases and J by 4 bases, with 9 bases left in between. From germline, CDR1 is SGHAT and CDR2 FQNNGV. The CDR3 DNA is TGTGCCAGCAGCTTAATCTCCCCGTACGAGCAGTACTTC. Its translation: CASSLISPYEQYF.

This clone was seen a few times. The V gene is TRBV27, the J gene TRBJ1-6, with 7 bases aligning to TRBD1. CDR1 MNHEY and CDR2 SMNVEV come from the germline V gene (reference sequence). The CDR3 sequence is 16 residues long. Unmatched junction bases numbered 11, after V lost 6 bases and J lost 6 bases. For the CDR3, the DNA is TGTGCCAGCAGCGCTACCATCCAGGGGGGTAATTCACCCCTCCACTTT. Its translation is CASSATIQGGNSPLHF.

The chain links TRBV5-6 to TRBJ1-2, with D possibly TRBD1 on 6 matching bases. The CDR3 sequence is 15 residues long. The V gene lost 0 bases and the J gene lost 4 bases, with 13 bases spanning the gap. Germline lookup yields CDR1 SGHDT and CDR2 YYEEEE. The CDR3 is CASSLVQGFSYGYTF. The CDR3 nucleotides are TGTGCCAGCAGCTTGGTTCAGGGGTTTTCCTATGGCTACACCTTC.

This clone was detected once. The rearrangement uses TRBV21-1 and TRBJ1-4; the table's D call TRBD1 went unverified against the DNA. TRBV21-1 is noted as a pseudogene. The CDR3 has 18 residues. The CDR3 is CASSKSLTDHGTNEKLFF. The CDR3 bases are TGTGCCAGCAGCAAATCCCTGACAGACCACGGAACTAATGAAAAACTGTTTTTT.

The chain recombines TRBV4-1 with TRBJ2-3; 13 positions match TRBD2. CDR1 is MGHRA, CDR2 YSYEKL, per germline. This CDR3 is built from 14 residues. Losses at the gene ends were 9 bases for V and 1 base for J; bases not matched to a gene: 1. The chain's CDR3 is CASGLAGGTDTQYF. The CDR3 region has the DNA TGCGCCAGTGGACTAGCGGGGGGCACAGATACGCAGTATTTT.

The rearrangement links TRBV2 to TRBJ2-4, with 10 bases lining up with TRBD2. Germline-derived CDR1 and CDR2 are SNHLY and FYNNEI. This CDR3 has 16 residues. Trimming took 7 bases from V and 6 from J; bases not matched to a gene: 12. The CDR3 here is CASNLIAGGTINIQYF. DNA for the CDR3: TGTGCCAGCAACCTTATAGCGGGAGGCACAATAAACATTCAGTACTTC. Drawing the rest from reference TRBV2 and TRBJ2-4, the complete variable domain is EPEVTQTPSHQVTQMGQEVILRCVPISNHLYFYWYRQILGQKVEFLVSFYNNEISEKSEIFDDQFSVERPDGSNFTLKIRSTKLEDSAMYFCASNLIAGGTINIQYFGAGTRLSVL.

This rearrangement joins TRBV20-1 to TRBJ2-2; D not resolved. Germline CDR1 is DFQATT and CDR2 is SNEGSKA (reference sequence). CDR3 length: 12 residues. V was cut by 3 bases and J by 2 bases, with 4 bases left in between. The CDR3 sequence: CSASTNTGELFF. In nucleotides, the CDR3 is TGCAGTGCTAGTACAAACACCGGGGAGCTGTTTTTT.

J is TRBJ1-5 and V is TRBV11-2, with 8 bases that match TRBD1. The CDR3 spans 14 residues. V shed 6 bases and J 9 bases; nucleotides not matched to a gene: 10. From germline, CDR1 is SGHAT and CDR2 FQNNGV. CDR3 residues: CASSQGAGEGPQHF. Here the CDR3 DNA reads TGTGCCAGCAGTCAGGGGGCGGGTGAGGGGCCCCAGCATTTT.

The chain carries TRBV7-9 and TRBJ2-7, with a weak D call TRBD1 (6 bases). This CDR3 spans 12 amino acids. Germline V CDR1 and CDR2: SEHNR, FQNEAQ (reference sequence). The V end was cut by 5 bases, the J end by 4 bases, with 9 bases between. As DNA, the CDR3 is TGTGCCAGCAGCGATCAGGGGTACGAGCAGTACTTC. Protein product: CASSDQGYEQYF.

The chain links TRBV5-5 to TRBJ1-4, with TRBD1 matching over 7 bases. Losses at the gene ends were 2 bases for V and 3 bases for J; bases not matched to a gene: 4. CDR1 is SGHKS, CDR2 YYEKEE, per germline (reference sequence). The CDR3 sequence is 15 residues long. DNA for the CDR3: TGTGCCAGCAGCTTCCCACAGGGGCCTAATGAAAAACTGTTTTTT. Encoded protein: CASSFPQGPNEKLFF. Full variable domain (outside the CDR3, taken from reference TRBV5-5 and TRBJ1-4): DAGVTQSPTHLIKTRGQQVTLRCSPISGHKSVSWYQQVLGQGPQFIFQYYEKEERGRGNFPDRFSARQFPNYSSELNVNALLLGDSALYLCASSFPQGPNEKLFFGSGTQLSVL.

Comment on this clone: The sample holds other DNA sequences that translate to the same CDR3. The chain has TRBV2 and TRBJ2-3, with D uncertain. The germline CDR1 and CDR2 sequences are SNHLY and FYNNEI. The V and J ends lost 2 bases and 5 bases respectively, with 5 bases between them. The CDR3 loop spans 12 amino acids. CDR3 in amino acids: CASSERGDTQYF. The CDR3 DNA reads TGTGCCAGCAGTGAACGAGGAGATACGCAGTATTTT.

This clone occurred once. CDR3 DNA sequence: TGTGCCAGCAGTGGTGACAGTCAAGAGACCCAGTACTTC. Protein sequence: CASSGDSQETQYF. The gene calls are TRBV25-1 and TRBJ2-5, with D possibly being TRBD1 (5 bases). CDR1 and CDR2 from the germline V gene are MGHDK and SYGVNS. Deletions cut 4 bases from V and 2 bases from J, with 8 bases between. This CDR3 is 13 amino acids long.

V gene TRBV5-8 combines with J gene TRBJ1-4; D might be TRBD1 (5 bases). V was cut by 5 bases and J by 5 bases, with 10 bases left in between. Germline V lookup: CDR1 SGHTS, CDR2 YDEGEE. CDR3 size: 13 residues. Written as DNA, the CDR3 is TGTGCCAGCAGTCCAGGGCCCAATGAAAAACTGTTTTTT. Protein product: CASSPGPNEKLFF.

The chain is built from TRBV5-1 and TRBJ2-7, with D perhaps matching TRBD2 (6 bases). Germline CDR1 is SGHRS and CDR2 is YFSETQ. The CDR3 runs 15 residues. Deletions cut 1 base from V and 4 bases from J, with 15 bases between. CDR3 bases: TGCGCCAGCAGCTTGATGGACGGGAGTAATTACGAGCAGTACTTC. It specifies CASSLMDGSNYEQYF.

The chain combines TRBV3-1 (or the pseudogene TRBV3-2) with TRBJ2-5, with D tentatively TRBD2 (6 bases). CDR1 and CDR2 from the germline V gene are LGHDT and YNNKEL (reference sequence). V was shortened by 1 base and J by 2 bases, with 17 bases between the two germline ends. The CDR3 is made up of 17 amino acids. The DNA of the CDR3 is TGTGCCAGCAGCCAAGGGGCGTCGGGTGGGGGGCAAGAGACCCAGTACTTC. This sequence encodes CASSQGASGGGQETQYF.